The text below deals with one T cell receptor (beta chain). Its antigen remains unidentified. The sample is drawn from a study of cytomegalovirus exposure and HLA in healthy donors. At the level of the study: A preliminary data release comprised 80 million to 95 million unique TCRs obtained from HLA-typed donors.

This CDR3 is 14 amino acids long. Germline V gene data show CDR1 as LNHDA and CDR2 as SQIVND (reference sequence). Deletions cut 3 bases from V and 6 bases from J, with 14 bases between. General study findings and limits: Association of some 18,000 TCR beta sequences with HLA alleles was found at 0.05 false discovery rate in a later analysis. Analysis was carried out at a later point, and it linked a missense DCLRE1C variant to TCR beta V- and J-gene trimming.

60 Vbeta and 13 Jbeta primers were used in PCR. Sequencing was performed with immunoSEQ multiplex PCR; in TCRdb, only in-frame clones are kept and a portion is missing. The sample holds about 190,000 clones, over 80% seen once. Unrecorded immune exposure was likely among donors, who were nominally healthy when sampled. The sequenced sample consisted of PBMCs. V usage is TRBV19 and J usage is TRBJ1-2; D perhaps matches TRBD1 (6 bases). This TCR came from a woman between 45 and 65 years old in good health and CMV-seropositive. For the CDR3, the DNA is TGTGCCAGTAGTATGAGGACAGCGATAAATGGCTACACCTTC. Amino acid sequence: CASSMRTAINGYTF.